These T cell receptor beta chains were read from a single sample in a study of human T cells and chemical hapten exposure. TCRdb called the RACE reads again in MiXCR, with one record for every CDR3 protein. The sample shows 75,000 to 100,000 distinct CDR3 sequences, around 12% of them seen only once. Sample: whole blood, taken in connection with sensitization to the hapten diphenylcyclopropenone (DPC). These TCRs come from a woman aged 40 to 49 with alopecia areata. Some clones in this sample may be carry-over from other donors' samples. The CDR3 runs from the conserved cysteine through the conserved F or W. D genes are given only for firm matches. Clone sizes are given selectively: once, few, many, or a class where the clone is expanded.

many,-,TRBV3-1,TRBJ1-4,CASSQDSAGYGKLFF,TGTGCCAGCAGCCAAGATTCGGCAGGGTATGGAAAACTGTTTTTT
-,-,TRBV6-5,TRBJ1-3,CASSYSYSSRLSGNTIYF,TGTGCCAGCAGTTACTCTTATTCGAGTCGTCTCTCTGGAAACACCATATATTTT
few,-,TRBV29-1,TRBJ2-3,CSVGRDTQYF,TGCAGCGTTGGCCGAGATACGCAGTATTTT
few,-,TRBV28,TRBJ2-1,CASSTGARVNEQFF,TGTGCCAGCAGTACGGGAGCGCGAGTCAATGAGCAGTTCTTC
many,-,TRBV29-1,TRBJ1-1,CSVRMNTEAFF,TGCAGCGTCCGTATGAACACTGAAGCTTTCTTT
-,TRBD1,TRBV18,TRBJ1-4,CASSPVGQGAREKLFF,TGTGCCAGCTCACCGGTGGGACAGGGGGCGAGAGAAAAACTGTTTTTT
-,TRBD2,TRBV7-9,TRBJ2-4,CASSLGLAVNIQYF,TGTGCCAGCAGCTTAGGACTAGCGGTGAACATTCAGTACTTC
-,-,TRBV25-1,TRBJ2-1,CASSDHGRENEQFF,TGTGCCAGCAGTGATCACGGACGGGAGAATGAGCAGTTCTTC
few,TRBD1,TRBV5-1,TRBJ2-7,CASSFAGTGAYEQYF,TGCGCCAGCAGCTTCGCCGGGACAGGAGCCTACGAGCAGTACTTC
many,TRBD2,TRBV10-3,TRBJ2-7,CAISDVSGRAEQYF,TGTGCCATCAGTGATGTTAGCGGGAGGGCCGAGCAGTACTTC
-,-,TRBV2,TRBJ1-6,CASNGVPNSPLHF,TGTGCCAGCAATGGGGTACCAAATTCACCCCTCCACTTT
few,-,TRBV11-2,TRBJ2-5,CASSLGPRLEKETQYF,TGTGCCAGCAGCTTAGGGCCGAGGCTAGAGAAAGAGACCCAGTACTTC
many,TRBD2,TRBV24-1,TRBJ2-1,CATSVLPTSGSSDEQFF,TGTGCCACCAGTGTCCTGCCGACTAGCGGGAGCTCCGATGAGCAGTTCTTC
few,-,TRBV19,TRBJ2-6,CASSTTGRPGANVLTF,TGTGCCAGTAGTACAACAGGGAGACCTGGGGCCAACGTCCTGACTTTC
few,TRBD1,TRBV7-3,TRBJ2-6,CASSRFTGQAASGANVLTF,TGTGCCAGCAGCCGATTTACGGGACAGGCGGCGTCTGGGGCCAACGTCCTGACTTTC
few,-,TRBV30,TRBJ2-7,CAWTVHPYEQYF,TGTGCCTGGACGGTCCACCCCTACGAGCAGTACTTC
-,-,TRBV6-5,TRBJ2-1,CASRKLAQINEQFF,TGTGCCAGCAGAAAGTTAGCGCAGATCAATGAGCAGTTCTTC
-,TRBD2,TRBV6-2/TRBV6-3,TRBJ2-3,CASSYAGVETDTQYF,TGTGCCAGCAGTTACGCGGGAGTGGAGACAGATACGCAGTATTTT
-,-,TRBV20-1,TRBJ1-4,CSAEFQSEKLFF,TGCAGTGCTGAGTTTCAAAGCGAAAAACTGTTTTTT
once,-,TRBV11-1,TRBJ2-1,CASSGQRINNEQFF,TGTGCCAGCAGTGGCCAGCGGATCAACAATGAGCAGTTCTTC
many,TRBD1,TRBV7-2,TRBJ1-2,CASSLDRGRLGYTF,TGTGCCAGCAGCTTAGACAGGGGGCGTCTTGGCTACACCTTC
once,-,TRBV29-1,TRBJ1-1,CSVQIGRVNTEAFF,TGCAGCGTCCAGATAGGGAGGGTGAACACTGAAGCTTTCTTT
few,-,TRBV11-1,TRBJ2-1,CASSFPGLGYNEQFF,TGTGCCAGCAGCTTCCCGGGACTGGGTTACAATGAGCAGTTCTTC
-,-,TRBV5-1,TRBJ2-5,CASSYEETQYF,TGCGCCAGCAGCTATGAAGAGACCCAGTACTTC
many,-,TRBV7-8,TRBJ2-1,CASSLDLEQFF,TGTGCCAGCAGCTTAGACCTCGAGCAGTTCTTC
-,-,TRBV7-2,TRBJ1-1,CASSAQPPEAFF,TGTGCCAGCAGCGCTCAGCCACCCGAAGCTTTCTTT
-,-,TRBV20-1,TRBJ1-5,CSARQPNQPQHF,TGCAGTGCCCGACAGCCCAATCAGCCCCAGCATTTT
-,TRBD2,TRBV7-3,TRBJ2-7,CASSVGTSGTHEQYF,TGTGCCAGCAGCGTTGGGACTAGCGGGACCCACGAGCAGTACTTC
few,TRBD1,TRBV6-5,TRBJ1-1,CASSYSRTGDTEAFF,TGTGCCAGCAGTTACTCTAGGACAGGGGACACTGAAGCTTTCTTT
many,-,TRBV5-1,TRBJ1-1,CASSSSLDTEAFF,TGCGCCAGCAGCTCGTCCTTGGACACTGAAGCTTTCTTT
few,TRBD2,TRBV20-1,TRBJ2-1,CSARGLAGYNEQFF,TGCAGTGCTAGAGGACTAGCGGGATACAATGAGCAGTTCTTC
few,-,TRBV19,TRBJ1-5,CASSVGQGPVSNQPQHF,TGTGCCAGTAGTGTAGGGCAAGGGCCCGTTAGCAATCAGCCCCAGCATTTT
many,-,TRBV7-3,TRBJ2-3,CASSPPGADTQYF,TGTGCCAGCAGCCCCCCGGGCGCAGATACGCAGTATTTT
once,-,TRBV6-1,TRBJ1-5,CASATPGALQPQHF,TGTGCCAGCGCTACCCCAGGGGCACTACAGCCCCAGCATTTT
-,TRBD1,TRBV29-1,TRBJ1-1,CSVEDLPGGTEAFF,TGCAGCGTTGAAGATCTGCCAGGGGGCACTGAAGCTTTCTTT
-,TRBD2,TRBV20-1,TRBJ2-7,CSAYLRGAYEQYF,TGCAGTGCTTACCTGCGGGGGGCCTACGAGCAGTACTTC
-,-,TRBV29-1,TRBJ2-1,CSVRRDGGSYNEQFF,TGCAGCGTTAGAAGGGATGGGGGGTCGTACAATGAGCAGTTCTTC
many,-,TRBV29-1,TRBJ2-7,CSVIIDPPEQYF,TGCAGCGTTATAATCGACCCTCCCGAGCAGTACTTC
many,-,TRBV29-1,TRBJ1-5,CSAGGPGNQPQHF,TGCAGCGCCGGGGGGCCCGGCAATCAGCCCCAGCATTTT
many,-,TRBV4-2,TRBJ2-1,CASSQEQGGREQFF,TGTGCCAGCAGCCAAGAGCAGGGGGGTCGGGAGCAGTTCTTC
few,-,TRBV11-2,TRBJ1-4,CASSSLASGMGKLFF,TGTGCCAGCAGCTCGCTTGCGTCTGGGATGGGAAAACTGTTTTTT
few,-,TRBV4-1,TRBJ1-3,CASSQEETAASSGNTIYF,TGCGCCAGCAGCCAAGAAGAAACAGCGGCGAGCTCTGGAAACACCATATATTTT